This T cell receptor (beta chain) came from a study of beta chain features in type 1 diabetes. Looking at the study overall: No age, gender or cell yield differences were seen between patients and healthy donors. Findings and caveats of the study: An over-representation of cells with high TCR expression could result from cDNA sequencing.

Isolated RNA was reverse transcribed in full, so expressed TCRB transcripts were sequenced. Mean read depth for naive, central memory and regulatory T cell samples was around 3.8 million reads. TCRdb's table, derived via immunoSEQ multiplex PCR, lists solely in-frame clones and lacks some. The sample carries hundreds of thousands of clones, around a sixth recorded once. Sorting produced populations that all topped 95% purity. This clone has a single count. What it recognizes is unknown. The trim removed 4 bases at V and 11 bases at J, leaving 12 bases unmatched. This CDR3 is built from 14 residues. The germline V gene has CDR1 LNHDA and CDR2 SQIVND (reference sequence).

The source of this sequence is a woman in her late teens or twenties in good health. The sample taken for sequencing was naive CD4+ T cells from blood. The chain uses TRBV19 and TRBJ1-1; TRBD1 matches at 8 bases. The CDR3 bases are TGTGCCAGTAGTAAGCCCGGACAGGGCGAAGACGCTTTCTTT. It translates to CASSKPGQGEDAFF.